This is a list of T cell receptor beta chains from one sample in a study of blood T cell repertoires in COVID-19. Sequenced by immunoSEQ multiplex PCR; TCRdb stores in-frame clones only, minus some. The table includes approximately 160,000 clones, roughly 84% detected once. The specimen sequenced was peripheral blood. The source is an older woman with acute or convalescent COVID-19. Both conserved end residues are part of each CDR3. Each record gives: clone size, D gene, J gene, V gene, CDR3 DNA, CDR3 protein. D genes are given only for firm matches. Size values are once, few and many counts, or a class for expanded clones, and some rows have none.

>-|TRBD1|TRBJ1-1|TRBV7-2
TGTGCCAGCAGCACCCGGGACAGGGGATATTATAACACTGAAGCTTTCTTT
CASSTRDRGYYNTEAFF
>-|TRBD1|TRBJ1-1|TRBV19
TGTGCCAGTAGTACAAACTACAGGGGGACTATGAACACTGAAGCTTTCTTT
CASSTNYRGTMNTEAFF
>-|-|TRBJ1-2|TRBV7-8
TGTGCCAGCAGCTTAGAGACAGGCCTCTATGGCTACACCTTC
CASSLETGLYGYTF
>-|-|TRBJ1-1|TRBV5-1
TGCGCCAGCAGCTTCGGGGGGCACACTGAAGCTTTCTTT
CASSFGGHTEAFF
>-|TRBD1|TRBJ2-2|TRBV11-2
TGTGCCAGCAGCCTAACAGGGGTTGACACCGGGGAGCTGTTTTTT
CASSLTGVDTGELFF
>-|TRBD1|TRBJ1-1|TRBV19
TGTGCCAGTACCCCGGGGACAGGGGAGGACACTGAAGCTTTCTTT
CASTPGTGEDTEAFF
>-|TRBD1|TRBJ1-2|TRBV7-2
TGTGCCAGCAGCTTGCCGGGACAGGGGAGTTCGGGCTATGGCTACACCTTC
CASSLPGQGSSGYGYTF
>-|-|TRBJ1-1|TRBV27
TGTGCCAGCAGCGGTACGACAGGGAACACTGAAGCTTTCTTT
CASSGTTGNTEAFF
>-|TRBD1|TRBJ1-5|TRBV19
TGTGCCAGTAGGGACAGGGCTGGAGGCAATCAGCCCCAGCATTTT
CASRDRAGGNQPQHF
>-|-|TRBJ1-5|TRBV6-5
TGTGCCAGCGGTCGGACAGTTCCTACCGATCAGCCCCAGCATTTT
CASGRTVPTDQPQHF
>-|TRBD1|TRBJ1-3|TRBV4-1
TGCGCCAGCCGACAGGGACACTCTGGAAACACCATATATTTT
CASRQGHSGNTIYF
>-|TRBD1|TRBJ2-2|TRBV5-1
TGCGCCAGCAGCGGACGGACAGGGAGAACCGGGGAGCTGTTTTTT
CASSGRTGRTGELFF
>once|-|TRBJ1-3|TRBV5-1
TGCGCCAGCAGCCTTGGGGCCTCTGGAAACACCATATATTTT
CASSLGASGNTIYF
>-|TRBD1|TRBJ1-2|TRBV5-4
TGTGCCAGCAGCCGCCCGCACGAGACAGGGGGTGACGGCTACACCTTC
CASSRPHETGGDGYTF
>-|TRBD1|TRBJ1-5|TRBV7-2
TGTGCCAGCAGCCGGGGCGGACAGGGAGGCAATCAGCCCCAGCATTTT
CASSRGGQGGNQPQHF
>-|-|TRBJ1-1|TRBV11-2
TGTGCCAGCAGCTTATTTAGGCCCCCGGGGGCTTTCTTT
CASSLFRPPGAFF
>-|-|TRBJ1-1|TRBV6-2/TRBV6-3
TGTGCCAGCAGTTACGAGGGATCAAACACTGAAGCTTTCTTT
CASSYEGSNTEAFF
>-|-|TRBJ1-2|TRBV4-2
TGTGCCAGCAGCCAATCCCCGGCAGGTTCTGATGGCTACACCTTC
CASSQSPAGSDGYTF
>-|TRBD1|TRBJ1-5|TRBV30
TGTGCCTGGAGTGGGACAGGGGACCAGCCCCAGCATTTT
CAWSGTGDQPQHF
>once|TRBD1|TRBJ2-7|TRBV6-5
TGTGCCAGCGTGACCCCCGGGACAGCAGAGCAGTACTTC
CASVTPGTAEQYF
>-|-|TRBJ2-1|TRBV12-5
TGTGCTAGTGGTTTGGTACCGGGAAGGGGGGGGCAGTTCTTC
CASGLVPGRGGQFF
>-|-|TRBJ2-7|TRBV15
TGTGCCACCAGCACTGTTGGTCTCGCGGCGCGGGAGCAGTACTTC
CATSTVGLAAREQYF
>-|-|TRBJ1-3|TRBV28
TGTGCCAGCAGCCTTAGAACAGGCTCTGGAAACACCATATATTTT
CASSLRTGSGNTIYF
>-|-|TRBJ1-4|TRBV6-2/TRBV6-3
TGTGCCAGCAGTTACTCACGTGAGGATGCAACTAATGAAAAACTGTTTTTT
CASSYSREDATNEKLFF
>-|-|TRBJ2-1|TRBV6-6
TGTGCCAGCAGTTACGAAGCATACAATGAGCAGTTCTTC
CASSYEAYNEQFF
>once|TRBD1|TRBJ1-1|TRBV18
TGTGCCAGCCAGCCGGACAGGGGAAACACTGAAGCTTTCTTT
CASQPDRGNTEAFF
>-|-|TRBJ2-3|TRBV18
TGTGCCAGCTCACCCCCTAGTCGTAGCACAGATACGCAGTATTTT
CASSPPSRSTDTQYF
>-|TRBD1|TRBJ2-1|TRBV2
TGTGCCAGCAGGGAGGCGACAGGGGTTTACAATGAGCAGTTCTTC
CASREATGVYNEQFF
>-|TRBD1|TRBJ2-5|TRBV5-6
TGTGCCAGCAGCCTCCGGGACAGGAGCCCAGCGACCCAGTACTTC
CASSLRDRSPATQYF